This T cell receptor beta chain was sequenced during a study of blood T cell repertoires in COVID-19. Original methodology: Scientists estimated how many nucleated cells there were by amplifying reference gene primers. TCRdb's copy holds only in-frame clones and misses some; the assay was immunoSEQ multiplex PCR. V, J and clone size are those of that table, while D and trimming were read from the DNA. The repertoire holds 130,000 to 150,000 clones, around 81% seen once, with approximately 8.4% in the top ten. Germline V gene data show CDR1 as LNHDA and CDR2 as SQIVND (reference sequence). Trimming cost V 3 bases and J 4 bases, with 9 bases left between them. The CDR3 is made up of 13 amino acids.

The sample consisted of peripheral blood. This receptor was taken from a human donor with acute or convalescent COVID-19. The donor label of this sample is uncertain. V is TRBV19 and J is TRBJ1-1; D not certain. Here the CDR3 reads CASSINSRTEAFF. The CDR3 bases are TGTGCCAGTAGTATTAACAGCCGCACTGAAGCTTTCTTT.